One and the same sample provided the 21 T cell receptor beta chains below, sequenced in a study of T cells in Graves' hyperthyroidism and ophthalmopathy. Researchers amplified the TCR beta CDR3 regions from RNA transcripts. The HTBI primer set served for first-round RT-PCR of the TCR CDR3. TCRdb itself ran the multiplex PCR reads through MiXCR, one entry per CDR3 protein. The sample has around 530,000 distinct CDR3 sequences, 17% seen once. Material for sequencing was blood. These receptors all stem from a woman aged 18-29 years with Graves' ophthalmopathy.

This clonotype turned up a few times. The chain couples TRBV27 to TRBJ1-2; the D gene is possibly TRBD1 (5 bases). V was pared by 8 bases and J by 2 bases, with 12 bases between. The germline CDR1 and CDR2 sequences are MNHEY and SMNVEV (reference sequence). CDR3 length: 13 amino acids. CDR3 loop: CASRGEENYGYTF. The CDR3 DNA sequence: TGTGCCAGCCGAGGGGAAGAGAACTATGGCTACACCTTC.

This clonotype has a count of ten or more. The V call is TRBV28, the J call TRBJ2-5; 8 nucleotides agree with TRBD1. Unmatched junction bases numbered 7, after V lost 2 bases and J lost 5 bases. This CDR3 contains 15 residues. Germline V gives CDR1 MDHEN, CDR2 SYDVKM. CDR3 sequence (DNA): TGTGCCAGCAGTTTAGCTGGGACAGGCGGTGAGACCCAGTACTTC. Amino acid sequence: CASSLAGTGGETQYF.

The chain joins TRBV12-3 or TRBV12-4 to TRBJ2-7; TRBD2 is a possible D gene (6 bases). The length of the CDR3 is 16 residues. Trimming shortened V by 6 bases and J by 3 bases, and 21 bases separated the two germline ends. This CDR3 is CASRGRSRGNYYEQYF. CDR3 nucleotides: TGTGCCAGCAGAGGACGCTCACGGGGGAATTACTACGAGCAGTACTTC.

This chain joins TRBV13 and TRBJ1-1; unclear D gene. The CDR3 runs 12 residues. Per the germline V gene, CDR1 is PRHDT and CDR2 is FYEKMQ (reference sequence). Trimming took 5 bases from V and 8 from J, leaving 12 bases between them. The CDR3 nucleotides are TGTGCCAGCAGCGATGGGAGGGAGGAAGCTTTCTTT. This gives the protein CASSDGREEAFF.

In this sample, this clonotype turned up many times. The genes are TRBV7-2 and TRBJ2-7; TRBD2 is a possible D gene (6 bases). The germline CDR1 and CDR2 sequences are SGHTA and FQGNSA. This CDR3 is built from 15 residues. Trimming shortened V by 1 base and J by 0 bases, and 10 bases separated the two germline ends. Here the CDR3 DNA reads TGTGCCAGCAGCTTAGAGGACTACAGCTCCTACGAGCAGTACTTC. Amino acid sequence: CASSLEDYSSYEQYF.

The V call is TRBV30, the J call TRBJ2-3; D perhaps matches TRBD2 (5 bases). The CDR3 is 11 residues long. The V end was cut by 2 bases, the J end by 10 bases, with 10 bases between. Germline V gene data show CDR1 as GTSNPN and CDR2 as SVGIG (reference sequence). CDR3 region: CAWSNAEAQYF. The DNA of the CDR3 is TGTGCCTGGAGTAATGCGGAGGCGCAGTATTTT.

The chain carries TRBV29-1 and TRBJ2-1; TRBD1 matches at 7 bases. The V gene end was trimmed by 7 bases and the J gene end by 5 bases; junction bases not matched to a gene: 2. The germline CDR1 and CDR2 sequences are SQVTM and ANQGSEA. The CDR3 extends over 11 amino acids. The CDR3 here is CSAGQDNEQFF. CDR3 nucleotide sequence: TGCAGCGCAGGACAGGACAATGAGCAGTTCTTC.

In its sample, this clonotype was seen many times. The genes are TRBV7-2 and TRBJ2-1; D is undetermined. Deletions cut 5 bases from V and 5 bases from J, with 7 bases between. Germline loops: CDR1 SGHTA, CDR2 FQGNSA. The CDR3 length is 12 residues. The CDR3 protein is CASSGINNEQFF. CDR3 nucleotide sequence: TGTGCCAGCAGCGGAATTAACAATGAGCAGTTCTTC.

This chain links TRBV10-3 with TRBJ1-6; D is perhaps TRBD1 (6 bases). Germline loops: CDR1 ENHRY, CDR2 SYGVKD. The CDR3 totals 14 residues. The ends were cut back, 2 bases at V and 8 bases at J, with 10 bases in the middle. The CDR3 region has the DNA TGTGCCATCAGTGAGCCGTCAGGGGATTCACCCCTCCACTTT. Translated: CAISEPSGDSPLHF.

This clonotype was detected a few times. The rearrangement uses TRBV28 and TRBJ2-3; TRBD2 aligns across 14 bases. This CDR3 spans 16 amino acids. Germline CDR1 is MDHEN and CDR2 is SYDVKM. The trim removed 6 bases at V and 2 bases at J, leaving 4 bases unmatched. The CDR3: CASRGLAGAITDTQYF. CDR3 DNA: TGTGCCAGCAGGGGACTAGCGGGGGCGATCACAGATACGCAGTATTTT.

This clonotype was counted many times. This sequence joins TRBV20-1 and TRBJ2-7; no reliable D call. This CDR3 contains 11 residues. Trimming took 3 bases from V and 4 from J, leaving 7 bases between them. Germline V CDR1 and CDR2: DFQATT, SNEGSKA (reference sequence). Here the CDR3 DNA reads TGCAGTGCTAGGATGGGATACGAGCAGTACTTC. Its protein is CSARMGYEQYF.

This clonotype was seen repeatedly, ten times or more. This chain uses TRBV5-1 with TRBJ2-1; unclear D gene. Germline CDR1 reads SGHRS; CDR2 reads YFSETQ. V was pared by 0 bases and J by 0 bases, with 13 bases between. This CDR3 is built from 17 residues. The CDR3 here is CASSLDSGGSSYNEQFF. The DNA for the CDR3 is TGCGCCAGCAGCTTGGACAGTGGCGGAAGCTCCTACAATGAGCAGTTCTTC.

This clonotype was observed at least ten times. V and J are TRBV7-9 and TRBJ2-1; perhaps TRBD2 as D (6 bases). The germline V gene has CDR1 SEHNR and CDR2 FQNEAQ (reference sequence). The CDR3 is made up of 14 amino acids. V was shortened by 3 bases and J by 4 bases, with 10 bases between the two germline ends. CDR3 DNA sequence: TGTGCCAGCAGCTTCGGGGGACTGTACAATGAGCAGTTCTTC. Translated, it gives CASSFGGLYNEQFF.

With respect to this clonotype: It may be a read error: a sequence one base away is much more abundant. This chain joins TRBV12-3 or TRBV12-4 and TRBJ1-3, with D possibly TRBD1 on 5 matching bases. Trimming removed 5 bases at V and 1 base at J, with 12 bases between. The CDR3 sequence is 15 residues long. This CDR3 reads CASSDTRESGNTIYF. As DNA, the CDR3 is TGTGCCAGCAGTGACACCAGGGAGTCTGGAAACACCATATATTTT.

This clonotype has only a few counts. The chain carries TRBV19 and TRBJ1-2, with unresolved D. V lost 1 base, J lost 2 bases, and 11 bases lay in between. Germline loops: CDR1 LNHDA, CDR2 SQIVND (reference sequence). The CDR3 consists of 15 residues. The CDR3: CASSIGAPRNYGYTF. The CDR3 DNA sequence: TGTGCCAGTAGTATAGGTGCTCCGAGAAACTATGGCTACACCTTC.

This clonotype was seen at least ten times. The chain recombines TRBV5-1 with TRBJ2-3; maybe TRBD2 (6 bases). The CDR3 has 14 residues. Between the trimmed V and J ends, which lost 4 bases and 2 bases, there was a span of 11 bases. The germline V gene has CDR1 SGHRS and CDR2 YFSETQ. CDR3 bases: TGCGCCAGCAGCGGGGAGGATTTCACAGATACGCAGTATTTT. Translating gives CASSGEDFTDTQYF.

This clonotype was seen a few times. DNA for the CDR3: TGTGCCAGCAGCTTAGTTGCAGGGGCCATCTTTCAGCCCCAGCATTTT. Translation gives CASSLVAGAIFQPQHF. V usage is TRBV7-2 and J usage is TRBJ1-5; the D gene is possibly TRBD1 (6 bases). CDR1 is SGHTA and CDR2 is FQGNSA in the germline V gene. This CDR3 spans 16 amino acids. V lost 1 base and J lost 6, with 16 bases in between.

This clonotype was picked up a small number of times. The chain is built from TRBV6-2 or TRBV6-3 and TRBJ1-2, with TRBD1 matching 8 bases. The CDR3 consists of 14 residues. Germline CDR1 is MNHEY and CDR2 is SVGEGT. Germline trimming cut 7 bases from V and 2 bases from J; bases unmatched to any gene: 6. The CDR3 region is CASTSGDRNYGYTF. As DNA, the CDR3 is TGTGCCAGCACTAGCGGGGACAGGAACTATGGCTACACCTTC.

In its sample, this clonotype was seen a few times. V gene TRBV7-9 combines with J gene TRBJ1-2, with D unclear. V lost 0 bases and J 4 bases, leaving 9 bases between the germline ends. CDR3 length: 14 amino acids. Germline CDR1 reads SEHNR; CDR2 reads FQNEAQ (reference sequence). CDR3 protein: CASSLALQTYGYTF. The CDR3 DNA sequence: TGTGCCAGCAGCTTAGCGCTGCAGACCTATGGCTACACCTTC.

This clonotype was observed a handful of times. This chain links TRBV6-1 with TRBJ1-2; TRBD1 is a possible D gene (6 bases). Trimming left V 5 bases short and J 6 bases short, with 16 bases between. This CDR3 is 14 amino acids long. Germline CDR1 MNHNS, CDR2 SASEGT. The CDR3 DNA sequence: TGTGCCAGCAGTTCTCTTGCGGGGGCGGATGGCTACACCTTC. Translation: CASSSLAGADGYTF.

The table lists this clonotype with many counts. DNA for the CDR3: TGTGCCAGCACCGACGGGGAGATTTATGGCTACACCTTC. Its protein product is CASTDGEIYGYTF. The chain employs TRBV6-2 or TRBV6-3 and TRBJ1-2; no definite D call. Trimming pared 7 bases from V and 5 bases from J, leaving 14 bases between. This CDR3 comprises 13 residues. Germline-derived CDR1 and CDR2 are MNHEY and SVGEGT.